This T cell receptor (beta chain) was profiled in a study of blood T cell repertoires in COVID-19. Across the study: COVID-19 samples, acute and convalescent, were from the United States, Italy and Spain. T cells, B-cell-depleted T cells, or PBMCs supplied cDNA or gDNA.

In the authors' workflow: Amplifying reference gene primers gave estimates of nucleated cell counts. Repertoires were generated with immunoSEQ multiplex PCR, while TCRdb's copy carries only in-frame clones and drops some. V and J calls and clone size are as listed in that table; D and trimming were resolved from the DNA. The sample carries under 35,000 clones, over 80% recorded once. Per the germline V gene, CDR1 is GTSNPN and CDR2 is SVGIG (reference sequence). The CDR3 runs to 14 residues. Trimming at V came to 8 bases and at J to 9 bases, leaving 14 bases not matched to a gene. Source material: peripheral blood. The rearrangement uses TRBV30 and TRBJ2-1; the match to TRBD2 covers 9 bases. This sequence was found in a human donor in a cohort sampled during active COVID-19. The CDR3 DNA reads TGTGCCGGGACTCGGGGACTAGCATCTAGTGAGCAGTTCTTC. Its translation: CAGTRGLASSEQFF.